One and the same sample provided the 14 T cell receptor beta chains below, sequenced in a study of T cell responses to AZD1222 COVID-19 vaccine. The table came from immunoSEQ multiplex PCR; TCRdb's copy has only in-frame clones and leaves some out. The sample records about 110,000 clones, approximately 84% being singletons. The input for sequencing was peripheral blood, taken on day 0 of AZD1222 vaccination. Every receptor here comes from an adult in good health.

This clone occurred a few times. The chain carries TRBV7-3 and TRBJ1-2, with 7 bases identical to TRBD1. The CDR3 is 14 residues long. After removal of 2 bases from V and 4 bases from J, the junction contained 4 bases not matched to a gene. CDR1 and CDR2 from the germline V gene are SGHTA and FQGTGA. The CDR3 coding sequence is TGTGCCAGCAGCTTAGACAGGGACTCCTATGGCTACACCTTC. It translates to CASSLDRDSYGYTF. The whole variable domain, filled in from reference TRBV7-3 and TRBJ1-2, reads GAGVSQTPSNKVTEKGKYVELRCDPISGHTALYWYRQSLGQGPEFLIYFQGTGAADDSGLPNDRFFAVRPEGSVSTLKIQRTERGDSAVYLCASSLDRDSYGYTFGSGTRLTVV.

The V gene is TRBV18, the J gene TRBJ2-2, with D possibly being TRBD2 (6 bases). Per the germline V gene, CDR1 is KGHSH and CDR2 is LQKENI. The V and J ends lost 8 bases and 3 bases respectively, with 16 bases between them. The CDR3 totals 15 residues. The CDR3 DNA reads TGTGCCAGCCTTCAGGGAACGGGAGACACCGGGGAGCTGTTTTTT. It translates to CASLQGTGDTGELFF.

J is TRBJ2-1 and V is TRBV4-3, with D perhaps matching TRBD2 (6 bases). Trimming shortened V by 0 bases and J by 4 bases, and 13 bases separated the two germline ends. Looked up from germline, CDR1 is LGHNA and CDR2 is YSLEER. The CDR3 spans 16 residues. The DNA of the CDR3 is TGCGCCAGCAGCCAAGATCGCGGGGCAACATACAATGAGCAGTTCTTC. As protein: CASSQDRGATYNEQFF.

V is TRBV28 and J is TRBJ1-2; 9 nucleotides match TRBD1. Per the germline V gene, CDR1 is MDHEN and CDR2 is SYDVKM. The CDR3 has 14 amino acids. Germline trimming cut 5 bases from V and 7 bases from J; bases unmatched to any gene: 8. CDR3 DNA sequence: TGTGCCAGCAGTCCGGGACAGGGTGATTCTGGCTACACCTTC. This encodes CASSPGQGDSGYTF.

The chain links TRBV6-5 to TRBJ1-6; D is possibly TRBD1 (5 bases). Germline values: CDR1 MNHEY, CDR2 SVGAGI. The CDR3 runs to 16 residues. The V and J ends lost 2 bases and 7 bases respectively, with 15 bases between them. CDR3 amino acids: CASSYRGGNQNSPLHF. CDR3 sequence (DNA): TGTGCCAGCAGTTACAGGGGAGGAAATCAGAATTCACCCCTCCACTTT.

This chain links TRBV19 with TRBJ2-3, with TRBD2 identical over 10 bases. Germline CDR1 reads LNHDA; CDR2 reads SQIVND (reference sequence). There are 16 residues in the CDR3. V gave up 4 bases and J gave up 1 base; unmatched junction bases: 5. CDR3 sequence reads: CASSKLAGTRTDTQYF. The CDR3 coding sequence is TGTGCCAGTAGTAAACTAGCGGGGACCCGCACAGATACGCAGTATTTT.

V and J are TRBV4-3 and TRBJ1-1; possible D gene TRBD1, 5 bases. V was cut by 8 bases and J by 3 bases, with 16 bases left in between. This CDR3 has 14 amino acids. Germline V gene sequence: CDR1 LGHNA, CDR2 YSLEER. Here the CDR3 DNA reads TGCGCCAGCTCTCGCAGGGTGTTGGACACTGAAGCTTTCTTT. Amino acids: CASSRRVLDTEAFF.

This chain links TRBV7-2 with TRBJ1-1; D gene uncertain. The CDR3 runs to 13 residues. The V and J ends lost 1 base and 1 base respectively, with 4 bases between them. Germline V CDR1 and CDR2: SGHTA, FQGNSA. As DNA, the CDR3 is TGTGCCAGCAGCTTAGGTCAGAACACTGAAGCTTTCTTT. It specifies CASSLGQNTEAFF.

The chain combines TRBV5-6 with TRBJ2-3; D not resolved. Germline V lookup: CDR1 SGHDT, CDR2 YYEEEE. The CDR3 spans 15 residues. V lost 4 bases to trimming and J lost 1 base, with 13 bases between them. The CDR3 protein is CASSPWNLGTDTQYF. Written as DNA, the CDR3 is TGTGCCAGCAGCCCATGGAACCTGGGCACAGATACGCAGTATTTT.

This chain uses TRBV5-1 with TRBJ1-4; TRBD1 agrees at 10 bases. CDR1 and CDR2 from the germline V gene are SGHRS and YFSETQ. The CDR3 is 15 amino acids. Trimming at V came to 3 bases and at J to 4 bases, leaving 3 bases not matched to a gene. CDR3 bases: TGCGCCAGCAGCTCCGGGACAGGGGTTAATGAAAAACTGTTTTTT. It codes for CASSSGTGVNEKLFF. Full variable domain (rest looked up from reference TRBV5-1 and TRBJ1-4): KAGVTQTPRYLIKTRGQQVTLSCSPISGHRSVSWYQQTPGQGLQFLFEYFSETQRNKGNFPGRFSGRQFSNSRSEMNVSTLELGDSALYLCASSSGTGVNEKLFFGSGTQLSVL.

The V call is TRBV27, the J call TRBJ2-5; 7 nucleotides match TRBD2. The CDR3 consists of 14 residues. Germline trimming cut 0 bases from V and 5 bases from J; bases unmatched to any gene: 3. Germline V lookup: CDR1 MNHEY, CDR2 SMNVEV (reference sequence). DNA for the CDR3: TGTGCCAGCAGTTTATCGGGCGGGAGTGAGACCCAGTACTTC. It specifies CASSLSGGSETQYF.

The chain employs TRBV11-2 and TRBJ1-2, with a weak D call TRBD1 (5 bases). The CDR3 runs to 14 residues. The V gene lost 5 bases and the J gene lost 8 bases, with 18 bases spanning the gap. Germline lookup yields CDR1 SGHAT and CDR2 FQNNGV. The CDR3 DNA is TGTGCCAGCAGCCCTGAAAGGGGTGGGGGGGGCTACACCTTC. This codes for CASSPERGGGGYTF. The whole variable domain, filled in from reference TRBV11-2 and TRBJ1-2, reads EAGVAQSPRYKIIEKRQSVAFWCNPISGHATLYWYQQILGQGPKLLIQFQNNGVVDDSQLPKDRFSAERLKGVDSTLKIQPAKLEDSAVYLCASSPERGGGGYTFGSGTRLTVV.

This clone was detected many times. This chain uses TRBV19 with TRBJ2-3; TRBD1 might be the D (5 bases). There are 12 residues in the CDR3. Germline CDR1 reads LNHDA; CDR2 reads SQIVND (reference sequence). The V end lost 4 bases, the J end lost 5 bases, and 7 bases lay between the germline ends. The CDR3 is CASSRDRDTQYF. CDR3 nucleotides: TGTGCCAGTAGTAGAGACAGAGATACGCAGTATTTT.

The chain links TRBV2 to TRBJ2-1; no firm D call. Deletions cut 6 bases from V and 4 bases from J, with 7 bases between. Germline CDR1 SNHLY, CDR2 FYNNEI. The CDR3 length is 12 residues. The CDR3 coding sequence is TGTGCCAGCAGGGACGGATACAATGAGCAGTTCTTC. This gives the protein CASRDGYNEQFF.